The 8 T cell receptor beta chains presented below share a single source sample, sequenced in a study of shared clonotypes between healthy human individuals. TCRdb keeps only in-frame clones here, not all; method: immunoSEQ multiplex PCR. The sample records a few million clones, 85% to 95% being singletons. Specimen: naive CD4+ T cells from PBMCs. Sample subset: CD45RA+ positively selected. The receptors derive from a man between 18 and 29 years old in good health. Some clones in this sample may be carry-over from other donors' samples.

The chain links TRBV2 to TRBJ2-7; 8 positions agree with TRBD1. Germline loops: CDR1 SNHLY, CDR2 FYNNEI. The CDR3 consists of 14 residues. The V and J ends lost 8 bases and 4 bases, in that order; junction bases with no gene match: 10. The CDR3 here is CASVQEQGAYEQYF. The CDR3 nucleotides read TGTGCCAGCGTTCAGGAGCAGGGGGCATACGAGCAGTACTTC.

The table lists this clone with a count of one. The chain links TRBV2 to TRBJ2-5, with D tentatively TRBD2 (6 bases). This CDR3 is 13 amino acids long. Germline V CDR1 and CDR2: SNHLY, FYNNEI. Trimming took 10 bases from V and 1 from J, leaving 13 bases between them. Here the CDR3 reads CANSRDFQETQYF. The CDR3 DNA sequence: TGTGCCAACTCGAGGGACTTCCAAGAGACCCAGTACTTC.

The count of this clone is one. This chain joins TRBV19 and TRBJ1-2; D is ambiguous. Germline V gives CDR1 LNHDA, CDR2 SQIVND (reference sequence). The V and J ends lost 3 bases and 2 bases respectively, with 13 bases between them. This CDR3 has 15 amino acids. CDR3 sequence (DNA): TGTGCCAGTAGTATCTACAGCCTGCTCAACTATGGCTACACCTTC. It encodes CASSIYSLLNYGYTF.

The rearrangement links TRBV7-2 to TRBJ2-1, with D hard to call. The germline V gene has CDR1 SGHTA and CDR2 FQGNSA. The CDR3 covers 15 residues. The V end was cut by 0 bases, the J end by 3 bases, with 9 bases between. CDR3 bases: TGTGCCAGCAGCTTAGCGCCGTCTGACTACAATGAGCAGTTCTTC. It specifies CASSLAPSDYNEQFF.

This clone was recorded only once. The rearrangement uses TRBV28 and TRBJ2-5, with 7 bases aligning to TRBD1. There are 14 residues in the CDR3. The junction had 7 bases not matched to a gene; V was cut back by 5 bases and J by 4 bases. CDR1 is MDHEN and CDR2 is SYDVKM in the germline V gene. CDR3 in amino acids: CASSKTQGRETQYF. CDR3 nucleotide sequence: TGTGCCAGCAGTAAAACACAGGGGAGAGAGACCCAGTACTTC.

The rearrangement joins TRBV16 to TRBJ1-1; 7 nucleotides match TRBD1. The V and J ends lost 4 bases and 4 bases, in that order; junction bases with no gene match: 6. The CDR3 is 14 amino acids. The germline CDR1 and CDR2 sequences are KGHSY and FQNENV. The CDR3 protein is CASSLRYRGTEAFF. CDR3 nucleotide sequence: TGTGCCAGCAGCCTCCGATACAGGGGCACTGAAGCTTTCTTT. Combining the CDR3 with reference TRBV16 and TRBJ1-1 gives the whole variable domain GEEVAQTPKHLVRGEGQKAKLYCAPIKGHSYVFWYQQVLKNEFKFLISFQNENVFDETGMPKERFSAKCLPNSPCSLEIQATKLEDSAVYFCASSLRYRGTEAFFGQGTRLTVV.

The rearrangement joins TRBV7-6 to TRBJ1-1; D ambiguous. CDR3 size: 16 residues. Trimming pared 2 bases from V and 1 base from J, leaving 14 bases between. Looked up from germline, CDR1 is SGHVS and CDR2 is FNYEAQ. CDR3 nucleotide sequence: TGTGCCAGCAGCTTACAAACCCGGGCCAGGAACACTGAAGCTTTCTTT. It codes for CASSLQTRARNTEAFF.

The chain recombines TRBV4-3 with TRBJ2-7; D might be TRBD1 or TRBD2, each matching 6 bases. CDR1 and CDR2 (germline): LGHNA, YSLEER. The V gene lost 4 bases and the J gene lost 4 bases, with 20 bases spanning the gap. The CDR3 spans 16 residues. The DNA of the CDR3 is TGCGCCAGCAGCCTAAGGGGGGACGGGAGCGGGTACGAGCAGTACTTC. It codes for CASSLRGDGSGYEQYF.